Listed below are T cell receptor beta chains from one sample, sequenced in a study of T cell responses to AZD1222 COVID-19 vaccine. Generated by immunoSEQ multiplex PCR, the TCRdb table keeps only in-frame clones and is missing some. Seen here are about 200,000 clones, about 91% observed once, and the top ten hold around 7.9%. Sequencing was performed on peripheral blood, taken on day 0 of AZD1222 vaccination. The receptors were gathered from an adult in good health. Each CDR3 is given with its conserved first and last residue. Each record gives: clone size, V gene, J gene, D gene, CDR3 DNA, CDR3 protein. A D gene is named only where the DNA matches it firmly. Size tells how often a clone was seen (once, few, many) or the class of an expanded clone, and some rows leave it out.

size: few; V: TRBV28; J: TRBJ2-7; D: -; DNA: TGTGCCAGCAGTTTACCGGAATCCTACGAGCAGTACTTC; CDR3: CASSLPESYEQYF
size: -; V: TRBV2; J: TRBJ2-3; D: -; DNA: TGTGCCAGCAGTGAGGTCGCGGGGACCAGCACAGATACGCAGTATTTT; CDR3: CASSEVAGTSTDTQYF
size: -; V: TRBV6-5; J: TRBJ2-7; D: -; DNA: TGTGCCAGCAGTTACCCGGGACTGGCCGAGCAGTACTTC; CDR3: CASSYPGLAEQYF
size: -; V: TRBV4-1; J: TRBJ1-5; D: -; DNA: TGCGCCAGCAGCCAAGCGCCAGTGGTCAATCAGCCCCAGCATTTT; CDR3: CASSQAPVVNQPQHF
size: -; V: TRBV5-1; J: TRBJ2-7; D: -; DNA: TGCGCCAGCAGCCCGGACTTTGGAGAGCAGTACTTC; CDR3: CASSPDFGEQYF
size: -; V: TRBV2; J: TRBJ2-5; D: TRBD1; DNA: TGTGCCAGCAGCTACCCCGGGACAGGGAGGGAAGAGACCCAGTACTTC; CDR3: CASSYPGTGREETQYF
size: -; V: TRBV9; J: TRBJ2-2; D: -; DNA: TGTGCCAGCAGCGTAACGGACGCGAACACCGGGGAGCTGTTTTTT; CDR3: CASSVTDANTGELFF
size: -; V: TRBV7-2; J: TRBJ2-7; D: -; DNA: TGTGCCAGCAGCACACAGGTGTCCTACGAGCAGTACTTC; CDR3: CASSTQVSYEQYF
size: few; V: TRBV2; J: TRBJ2-7; D: -; DNA: TGTGCCAGCAACGCGGACTGGGGCTACGAGCAGTACTTC; CDR3: CASNADWGYEQYF
size: -; V: TRBV4-1; J: TRBJ1-1; D: -; DNA: TGCGCCAGCAGCCATGCACCGGGACCGGTTAGTGAAGCTTTCTTT; CDR3: CASSHAPGPVSEAFF
size: -; V: TRBV7-9; J: TRBJ2-7; D: -; DNA: TGTGCCAGCAGCTTAGAGGAAACCTACGAGCAGTACTTC; CDR3: CASSLEETYEQYF
size: -; V: TRBV2; J: TRBJ1-1; D: -; DNA: TGTGCCAGCAGTGTCAGTCGTCATGAAGCTTTCTTT; CDR3: CASSVSRHEAFF
size: -; V: TRBV18; J: TRBJ1-2; D: -; DNA: TGTGCCAGCTCACCACCTCAACGGACGGGTTACACCTTC; CDR3: CASSPPQRTGYTF
size: -; V: TRBV4-2; J: TRBJ1-5; D: -; DNA: TGTGCCAGCAGCAAAAGCGAGGTTGGCAATCAGCCCCAGCATTTT; CDR3: CASSKSEVGNQPQHF
size: -; V: TRBV4-3; J: TRBJ1-6; D: -; DNA: TGCGCCAGCAGCCAAGAATCGGAGCGAAATTCACCCCTCCACTTT; CDR3: CASSQESERNSPLHF
size: -; V: TRBV12-3/TRBV12-4; J: TRBJ2-6; D: -; DNA: TGTGCCAGCAGTCCTGGGGCCAACGTCCTGACTTTC; CDR3: CASSPGANVLTF
size: -; V: TRBV5-1; J: TRBJ1-4; D: -; DNA: TGCGCCAGCAGCTTGAGGGCAGGAGGGGAAAAACTGTTTTTT; CDR3: CASSLRAGGEKLFF
size: -; V: TRBV4-2; J: TRBJ2-7; D: -; DNA: TGTGCCAGCAGCCAACAGGGAAGCTACGAGCAGTACTTC; CDR3: CASSQQGSYEQYF
size: -; V: TRBV20-1; J: TRBJ1-5; D: -; DNA: TGCAGTGCTAGTCATGCGGGGTCCAGCAATCAGCCCCAGCATTTT; CDR3: CSASHAGSSNQPQHF
size: -; V: TRBV12-3/TRBV12-4; J: TRBJ1-5; D: -; DNA: TGTGCCAGCAGTTTTTCTGCCCATCAGCCCCAGCATTTT; CDR3: CASSFSAHQPQHF
size: -; V: TRBV15; J: TRBJ1-5; D: -; DNA: TGTGCCACCAGCAGAGATGGATCCCGAGATCAGCCCCAGCATTTT; CDR3: CATSRDGSRDQPQHF
size: -; V: TRBV28; J: TRBJ1-2; D: -; DNA: TGTGCCAGCATGGAGAGCAGAAATTATGGCTACACCTTC; CDR3: CASMESRNYGYTF
size: -; V: TRBV4-2; J: TRBJ2-3; D: -; DNA: TGTGCCAGCAGCCAGGTATCGGGGCCTGGAGGCACAGATACGCAGTATTTT; CDR3: CASSQVSGPGGTDTQYF
size: -; V: TRBV5-1; J: TRBJ2-1; D: -; DNA: TGCGCCAGCAGCTTGGCCCGGGCGGCTGAGCAGTTCTTC; CDR3: CASSLARAAEQFF
size: -; V: TRBV7-9; J: TRBJ2-7; D: TRBD1; DNA: TGTGCCAGCAACCAGGGGACAGGAAACTACGAGCAGTACTTC; CDR3: CASNQGTGNYEQYF
size: -; V: TRBV7-3; J: TRBJ2-5; D: TRBD1; DNA: TGTGCCAGCAGTATGGCCAGGGGGCAGTTCGAGACCCAGTACTTC; CDR3: CASSMARGQFETQYF
size: -; V: TRBV28; J: TRBJ1-5; D: TRBD1; DNA: TGTGCCAGCAGTTTTCAGGGGGGCGCCAATCAGCCCCAGCATTTT; CDR3: CASSFQGGANQPQHF
size: -; V: TRBV30; J: TRBJ1-1; D: TRBD1; DNA: TGTGCCTCATACAGGGGTTGGACTGAAGCTTTCTTT; CDR3: CASYRGWTEAFF